The next 28 T cell receptor beta chains were all read from a single sample in a study of shared clonotypes between healthy human individuals. Method: immunoSEQ multiplex PCR; TCRdb's copy keeps in-frame clones and lacks some. This table holds under 1,900,000 clones, just under 99% found once. The sample consisted of naive CD4+ T cells sorted from blood. Documented subset: CD45RA+ positively selected. These receptors all stem from a man aged 30-40 years in good health.

The chain joins TRBV29-1 to TRBJ2-7; TRBD2 is a possible D gene (6 bases). The V gene's germline CDR1 is SQVTM and CDR2 ANQGSEA. The V gene lost 3 bases and the J gene lost 6 bases, with 21 bases spanning the gap. CDR3 size: 15 residues. CDR3 in amino acids: CSVDAPTDLGGEQYF. Here the CDR3 DNA reads TGCAGCGTTGACGCCCCTACGGACCTCGGGGGCGAGCAGTACTTC.

This rearrangement joins TRBV7-6 to TRBJ1-1; D is uncertain. V gave up 5 bases and J gave up 0 bases, with 7 bases separating them. This CDR3 contains 13 residues. Germline values: CDR1 SGHVS, CDR2 FNYEAQ. CDR3 sequence (DNA): TGTGCCAGCAGCCCAGGCATGAACACTGAAGCTTTCTTT. This translates into CASSPGMNTEAFF.

The V gene is TRBV7-9, the J gene TRBJ2-3, with 14 positions matching TRBD2. Germline loops: CDR1 SEHNR, CDR2 FQNEAQ (reference sequence). The CDR3 is made up of 17 amino acids. Trimming took 5 bases from V and 4 from J; bases not matched to a gene: 8. The CDR3 loop reads CASSDHGLAGGPDTQYF. The CDR3 DNA reads TGTGCCAGCAGCGATCACGGACTAGCGGGAGGCCCAGATACGCAGTATTTT.

In nucleotides, the CDR3 is TGTGCCAGCAGCTTAGCGAAAGGACAGGGTAGAGACGAGCAGTACTTC. Its protein is CASSLAKGQGRDEQYF. The chain is built from TRBV7-8 and TRBJ2-7; 8 bases match TRBD1. CDR1 and CDR2 (germline): SGHVS, FQNEAQ. With V trimmed by 0 bases and J by 5 bases, 9 bases remained unmatched. The CDR3 has 16 residues.

V and J are TRBV30 and TRBJ1-5; D unresolved. V dropped 2 bases and J dropped 2 bases, with 4 bases sitting between them. Germline V CDR1 and CDR2: GTSNPN, SVGIG (reference sequence). There are 12 residues in the CDR3. CDR3: CAWSPGNQPQHF. The CDR3 DNA reads TGTGCCTGGAGTCCAGGCAATCAGCCCCAGCATTTT. Variable domain in full (rest from reference TRBV30 and TRBJ1-5): SQTIHQWPATLVQPVGSPLSLECTVEGTSNPNLYWYRQAAGRGLQLLFYSVGIGQISSEVPQNLSASRPQDRQFILSSKKLLLSDSGFYLCAWSPGNQPQHFGDGTRLSIL.

The chain carries TRBV27 and TRBJ2-1, with D uncertain. The germline gives CDR1 MNHEY, CDR2 SMNVEV (reference sequence). V dropped 2 bases and J dropped 9 bases, with 14 bases sitting between them. This CDR3 region has 14 residues. CDR3: CASSLRLLVTEQFF. The CDR3 nucleotides read TGTGCCAGCAGTTTACGGCTATTAGTTACTGAGCAGTTCTTC.

The V and J genes are TRBV2 and TRBJ2-1; 8 bases fit TRBD2. J was trimmed by 10 bases and V by 7 bases; bases with no gene match: 12. This CDR3 has 14 amino acids. The germline gives CDR1 SNHLY, CDR2 FYNNEI. CDR3 region: CASTEEASGWEQFF. CDR3 in DNA: TGTGCCAGCACCGAGGAGGCTAGCGGGTGGGAGCAGTTCTTC.

The rearrangement uses TRBV14 and TRBJ2-7, with TRBD2 identical over 11 bases. This CDR3 comprises 14 residues. In germline, CDR1 is SGHDN, CDR2 FVKESK. V lost 5 bases, J lost 3 bases, and 3 bases stayed unmatched. Here the CDR3 reads CASSSTSGSYEQYF. In nucleotides, the CDR3 is TGTGCCAGCAGCTCTACTAGCGGGAGCTACGAGCAGTACTTC.

The chain joins TRBV9 to TRBJ2-1; 10 positions agree with TRBD1. Germline V gene data show CDR1 as SGDLS and CDR2 as YYNGEE. The CDR3 has 16 residues. With V trimmed by 0 bases and J by 3 bases, 3 bases remained unmatched. The CDR3 sequence: CASSVVRTGGYNEQFF. CDR3 sequence (DNA): TGTGCCAGCAGCGTAGTCCGGACAGGGGGCTACAATGAGCAGTTCTTC.

The chain is built from TRBV6-1 and TRBJ1-2, with D hard to call. Per germline, CDR1 MNHNS and CDR2 SASEGT. V lost 6 bases and J lost 6, with 8 bases in between. CDR3 size: 11 residues. CDR3 in amino acids: CASRAGDGYTF. CDR3 sequence (DNA): TGTGCCAGCAGGGCCGGCGATGGCTACACCTTC.

The V call is TRBV28, the J call TRBJ2-7; TRBD1 matches at 9 bases. CDR3 size: 15 residues. The germline V gene has CDR1 MDHEN and CDR2 SYDVKM. The V and J ends lost 7 bases and 1 base, in that order; junction bases with no gene match: 8. The CDR3 reads CASTSRDRVSYEQYF. The CDR3 region has the DNA TGTGCCAGCACCAGCAGGGACAGGGTTTCCTACGAGCAGTACTTC.

The chain is built from TRBV11-3 and TRBJ2-7; 9 positions match TRBD1. This CDR3 has 13 residues. Germline assignment: CDR1 SGHNT and CDR2 YENEEA. The V gene end was trimmed by 10 bases and the J gene end by 6 bases; junction bases not matched to a gene: 10. The CDR3 sequence: CAIHTDRGGEQYF. In nucleotides, the CDR3 is TGTGCCATCCATACGGACAGGGGCGGCGAGCAGTACTTC.

The chain joins TRBV5-1 to TRBJ2-7; TRBD2 agrees at 10 bases. Germline-derived CDR1 and CDR2 are SGHRS and YFSETQ. This CDR3 contains 16 residues. The V gene end was trimmed by 0 bases and the J gene end by 5 bases; junction bases not matched to a gene: 8. The CDR3 protein is CASSLDPSGSDDEQYF. The CDR3 region has the DNA TGCGCCAGCAGCTTGGATCCTAGCGGGAGCGACGACGAGCAGTACTTC.

The gene calls are TRBV2 and TRBJ2-1, with 7 nucleotides matching TRBD2. The germline V gene has CDR1 SNHLY and CDR2 FYNNEI. V lost 2 bases and J lost 15; bases outside the gene matches: 31. The CDR3 is 20 amino acids. The CDR3 DNA reads TGTGCCAGCAGTGAACCTCGCGGCTCCCTTTCGGAGGGAGGGCCGTTTTGGGCGTTCTTC. It specifies CASSEPRGSLSEGGPFWAFF.

The chain has TRBV5-4 and TRBJ2-7; 12 nucleotides line up with TRBD2. Germline CDR1 and CDR2: SGHNT and YYREEE (reference sequence). Trimming at V came to 4 bases and at J to 5 bases, leaving 7 bases not matched to a gene. The CDR3 loop spans 15 amino acids. The CDR3 DNA reads as TGTGCCAGCAGCCCACGACTAGCGGGAGTGGACGAGCAGTACTTC. This translates into CASSPRLAGVDEQYF.

The CDR3 is CASSPSGRVQETQYF. The CDR3 bases are TGTGCCAGCAGCCCTAGCGGGAGAGTACAAGAGACCCAGTACTTC. The chain recombines TRBV7-3 with TRBJ2-5; 10 bases map to TRBD2. V lost 5 bases and J lost 2; bases outside the gene matches: 5. Germline-derived CDR1 and CDR2 are SGHTA and FQGTGA. The CDR3 loop spans 15 amino acids.

The chain couples TRBV2 to TRBJ2-7; TRBD2 might be the D (5 bases). V was trimmed by 6 bases and J by 5 bases, leaving 17 bases between them. Per the germline V gene, CDR1 is SNHLY and CDR2 is FYNNEI. The CDR3 runs to 14 residues. In nucleotides, the CDR3 is TGTGCCAGCAGCCCCCCGGGGTTGGGTCACGAGCAGTACTTC. Amino acids: CASSPPGLGHEQYF.

Note on this clone: Other DNA sequences in this sample translate to the same CDR3. The chain has TRBV9 and TRBJ2-1; 9 bases are shared with TRBD2. CDR1 SGDLS and CDR2 YYNGEE come from the germline V gene. This CDR3 is 15 amino acids long. V lost 2 bases to trimming and J lost 2 bases; unmatched junction nucleotides: 2. CDR3 region: CASSVAGGPYNEQFF. Written as DNA, the CDR3 is TGTGCCAGCAGCGTGGCGGGAGGGCCCTACAATGAGCAGTTCTTC.

J is TRBJ2-3 and V is TRBV9; tentatively, D is TRBD2 (7 bases). Trimming cost V 4 bases and J 15 bases, with 21 bases left between them. CDR1 and CDR2 (germline): SGDLS, YYNGEE. There are 13 residues in the CDR3. CDR3 DNA sequence: TGTGCCAGCAGCCCCCCAGGGGCTAGCGGAAGATATTTT. This encodes CASSPPGASGRYF.

The chain links TRBV19 to TRBJ2-4; TRBD1 matches 8 bases. The CDR3 has 15 amino acids. Germline values: CDR1 LNHDA, CDR2 SQIVND (reference sequence). With 3 bases clipped from V and 9 bases from J, the junction kept 10 bases outside the gene matches. The CDR3, as DNA: TGTGCCAGTAGTATCAGGGGGCGGAAAGGAAGCATTCAGTACTTC. Protein sequence: CASSIRGRKGSIQYF. Variable domain in full (rest from reference TRBV19 and TRBJ2-4): DGGITQSPKYLFRKEGQNVTLSCEQNLNHDAMYWYRQDPGQGLRLIYYSQIVNDFQKGDIAEGYSVSREKKESFPLTVTSAQKNPTAFYLCASSIRGRKGSIQYFGAGTRLSVL.

The chain recombines TRBV2 with TRBJ2-3; maybe TRBD1 (6 bases). The CDR3 contains 16 residues. Deletions cut 3 bases from V and 3 bases from J, with 16 bases between. Germline V CDR1 and CDR2: SNHLY, FYNNEI. CDR3: CASSEQGIWATDTQYF. In DNA, the CDR3 is TGTGCCAGCAGTGAGCAGGGGATTTGGGCTACAGATACGCAGTATTTT.

Concerning this clone: This CDR3 is also generated by other DNA sequences in the sample. The rearrangement joins TRBV28 to TRBJ2-7; TRBD1 matches 7 bases. This CDR3 is 13 amino acids long. Germline CDR1 and CDR2: MDHEN and SYDVKM. Germline trimming cut 6 bases from V and 2 bases from J; bases unmatched to any gene: 4. CDR3 amino acids: CASRLTGTYEQYF. The CDR3 DNA reads as TGTGCCAGCAGGTTGACAGGGACCTACGAGCAGTACTTC.

The chain couples TRBV19 to TRBJ2-1; 12 nucleotides agree with TRBD2. J lost 7 bases, V lost 3 bases, and 13 bases had no gene match. The CDR3 has 18 amino acids. CDR1 and CDR2 from the germline V gene are LNHDA and SQIVND (reference sequence). The CDR3 spells CASSMESRLAGVENEQFF. CDR3 bases: TGTGCCAGTAGTATGGAGTCAAGACTAGCGGGAGTAGAGAATGAGCAGTTCTTC.

The chain employs TRBV12-5 and TRBJ2-2; D is undetermined. The CDR3 extends over 17 amino acids. V shed 4 bases and J shed 5 bases, with 20 bases lying between them. The germline gives CDR1 LGHNT, CDR2 FRNRAP. DNA of the CDR3: TGTGCTAGTGGTTGGAACGACATGGCCCGGCGTACCGGGGAGCTGTTTTTT. This codes for CASGWNDMARRTGELFF.

The V gene is TRBV5-1, the J gene TRBJ2-5, with TRBD1 matching over 10 bases. This CDR3 region has 15 residues. Losses at the gene ends were 1 base for V and 5 bases for J; bases not matched to a gene: 5. The V gene's germline CDR1 is SGHRS and CDR2 YFSETQ. In nucleotides, the CDR3 is TGCGCCAGCAGCTTGTGGGGGACAGGGGTTGAGACCCAGTACTTC. Its protein product is CASSLWGTGVETQYF.

The chain joins TRBV6-6 to TRBJ1-2, with a tentative D call TRBD1 (6 bases). The CDR3 consists of 15 residues. V was pared by 0 bases and J by 3 bases, with 11 bases between. Germline CDR1 and CDR2: MNHNY and SVGAGI (reference sequence). CDR3 nucleotide sequence: TGTGCCAGCAGTTACTCCGAGGGGGAGGACTATGGCTACACCTTC. It codes for CASSYSEGEDYGYTF.

The chain is built from TRBV5-1 and TRBJ2-7, with 9 positions matching TRBD2. Germline lookup yields CDR1 SGHRS and CDR2 YFSETQ. V trimming: 0 bases; J trimming: 3 bases; junction bases outside the gene matches: 4. The length of the CDR3 is 15 residues. The CDR3 nucleotides are TGCGCCAGCAGCTTGGTGGGCGGGAGGGACTACGAGCAGTACTTC. This encodes CASSLVGGRDYEQYF. Drawing the rest from reference TRBV5-1 and TRBJ2-7, the complete variable domain is KAGVTQTPRYLIKTRGQQVTLSCSPISGHRSVSWYQQTPGQGLQFLFEYFSETQRNKGNFPGRFSGRQFSNSRSEMNVSTLELGDSALYLCASSLVGGRDYEQYFGPGTRLTVT.

This chain joins TRBV28 and TRBJ1-5, with a weak D call TRBD1 (5 bases). This CDR3 has 15 residues. Germline values: CDR1 MDHEN, CDR2 SYDVKM. Trimming cost V 6 bases and J 4 bases, with 16 bases left between them. DNA for the CDR3: TGTGCCAGCAGCCGGTCGTGGGGGGATAATCAGCCCCAGCATTTT. Translation: CASSRSWGDNQPQHF.